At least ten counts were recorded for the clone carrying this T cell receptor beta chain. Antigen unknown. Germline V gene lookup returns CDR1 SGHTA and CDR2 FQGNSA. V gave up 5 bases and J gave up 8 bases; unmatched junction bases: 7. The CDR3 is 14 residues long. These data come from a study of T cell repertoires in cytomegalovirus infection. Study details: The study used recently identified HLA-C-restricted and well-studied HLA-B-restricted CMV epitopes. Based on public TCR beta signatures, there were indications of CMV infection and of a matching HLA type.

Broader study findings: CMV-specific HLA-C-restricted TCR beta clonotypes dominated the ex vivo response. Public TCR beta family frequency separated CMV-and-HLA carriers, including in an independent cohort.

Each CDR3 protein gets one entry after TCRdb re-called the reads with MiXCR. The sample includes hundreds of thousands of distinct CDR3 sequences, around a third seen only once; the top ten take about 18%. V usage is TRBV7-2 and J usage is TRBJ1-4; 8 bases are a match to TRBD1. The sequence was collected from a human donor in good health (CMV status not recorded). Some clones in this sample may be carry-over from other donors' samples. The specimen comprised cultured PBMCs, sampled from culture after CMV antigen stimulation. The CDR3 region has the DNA TGTGCCAGCAGCGTCGGGACAGGACTCGAAAAACTGTTTTTT. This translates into CASSVGTGLEKLFF.